A single T cell receptor (delta chain) is shown here with its context. A far larger clone is a single base away, which makes a read error likely. Distinct nucleotide sequences in the sample also encode this CDR3. The CDR3 covers 16 residues. CDR1 GEAIGNYY and CDR2 EKD come from the germline V gene. The data derive from a study of gamma-delta T cells after stem cell transplantation. TCRdb re-called clones from the RT-PCR reads using CATT. The sample has roughly 2,700 delta-chain clones, approximately 4.5% seen once. The sequence derives from a human donor. It is not recorded whose cells these are; they may come from a transplant donor. Material: gamma-delta T cells. The V call is TRDV2, the J call TRDJ1, with TRDD3 matching 10 bases. The CDR3 region has the DNA TGCGCCTGTGACACCCTGGGGGATAGAATTAAGGATAAACTCATCTTT. This gives the protein CACDTLGDRIKDKLIF.